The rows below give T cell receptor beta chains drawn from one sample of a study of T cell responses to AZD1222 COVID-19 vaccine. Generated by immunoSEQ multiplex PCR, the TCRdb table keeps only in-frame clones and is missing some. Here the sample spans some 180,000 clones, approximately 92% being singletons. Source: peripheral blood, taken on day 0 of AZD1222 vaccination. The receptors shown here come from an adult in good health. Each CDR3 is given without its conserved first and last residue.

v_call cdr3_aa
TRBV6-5 ASSYSTGGLEQY
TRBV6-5 ASRDRGFGETQY
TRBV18 ASSPGLARETQY
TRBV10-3 AISETASYEQY
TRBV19 ASSFSSYNSPLH
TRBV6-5 ASSSNDRSSGNTIY
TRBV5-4 ASSLDRGYGYT
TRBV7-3 ASTLGVSGNTIY
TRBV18 ASSPSMDSPLH
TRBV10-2 ASMNPGASSNTEAF